The 31 T cell receptor beta chains below come from one sample, sequenced in a study of technical replicates of blood from several donors. Assay used: immunoSEQ multiplex PCR; TCRdb lists only in-frame clones, some missing. The table records about 17,000 clones, around 87% of them present only once. The material sequenced was PBMCs. Receptor source: a human donor in good health.

The chain has TRBV6-4 and TRBJ2-2, with TRBD2 identical over 8 bases. CDR3 length: 14 amino acids. Losses at the gene ends were 2 bases for V and 4 bases for J; bases not matched to a gene: 0. Germline assignment: CDR1 MRHNA and CDR2 SNTAGT. The CDR3 spells CASSDGTSTGELFF. The CDR3 nucleotides are TGTGCCAGCAGTGACGGGACTAGCACCGGGGAGCTGTTTTTT.

This clone was counted once. The chain recombines TRBV7-2 with TRBJ2-3; the D is unclear. Germline assignment: CDR1 SGHTA and CDR2 FQGNSA. V was cut by 6 bases and J by 6 bases, with 10 bases left in between. The CDR3 covers 12 residues. In nucleotides, the CDR3 is TGTGCCAGCAGACATCTTTCCGATACGCAGTATTTT. Translated: CASRHLSDTQYF.

CDR3 nucleotides: TGTGCCTGGAGCCGGGACAGCAATAATTCACCCCTCCACTTT. Translation: CAWSRDSNNSPLHF. This chain connects TRBV30 to TRBJ1-6; TRBD1 matches at 7 bases. The junction had 4 bases not matched to a gene; V was cut back by 3 bases and J by 5 bases. The germline CDR1 and CDR2 sequences are GTSNPN and SVGIG (reference sequence). The CDR3 covers 14 residues.

The gene calls are TRBV6-1 and TRBJ2-1; a weak D match, TRBD2 (5 bases). V shed 8 bases and J shed 10 bases, with 9 bases lying between them. The CDR3 sequence is 10 residues long. Germline CDR1 reads MNHNS; CDR2 reads SASEGT. The CDR3 reads CASGGREQFF. In nucleotides, the CDR3 is TGTGCCAGCGGCGGGCGAGAGCAGTTCTTC.

The chain carries TRBV5-1 and TRBJ2-5; weak D call: TRBD1 (5 bases). Germline assignment: CDR1 SGHRS and CDR2 YFSETQ. Trimming removed 4 bases from V and 5 bases from J, with 15 bases in between. The length of the CDR3 is 14 residues. For the CDR3, the DNA is TGCGCCAGCAGCAGAGGCCAGGGCTTCGAGACCCAGTACTTC. This gives the protein CASSRGQGFETQYF. Full variable domain (missing parts from reference TRBV5-1 and TRBJ2-5): KAGVTQTPRYLIKTRGQQVTLSCSPISGHRSVSWYQQTPGQGLQFLFEYFSETQRNKGNFPGRFSGRQFSNSRSEMNVSTLELGDSALYLCASSRGQGFETQYFGPGTRLLVL.

The rearrangement uses TRBV29-1 and TRBJ2-7; possibly TRBD1 for D (6 bases). This CDR3 has 12 residues. Trimming stripped 4 bases from V and 7 bases from J, with 14 bases between. Germline assignment: CDR1 SQVTM and CDR2 ANQGSEA. The CDR3 reads CSVVPGAGEQYF. The CDR3 bases are TGCAGCGTTGTTCCAGGGGCGGGTGAGCAGTACTTC.

The chain is built from TRBV14 and TRBJ2-7, with 13 nucleotides matching TRBD2. V gave up 4 bases and J gave up 3 bases; unmatched junction bases: 6. This CDR3 contains 16 residues. Germline lookup yields CDR1 SGHDN and CDR2 FVKESK. CDR3 residues: CASSPLGLAGVYEQYF. CDR3 nucleotides: TGTGCCAGCAGCCCGCTAGGACTAGCGGGAGTCTACGAGCAGTACTTC.

The chain joins TRBV6-6 to TRBJ1-2, with 8 bases identical to TRBD1. CDR1 MNHNY and CDR2 SVGAGI come from the germline V gene (reference sequence). Unmatched junction bases numbered 8, after V lost 8 bases and J lost 0 bases. The CDR3 is 15 residues long. CDR3 loop: CASLRGTGANYGYTF. CDR3 in DNA: TGTGCCAGCCTCCGCGGGACAGGCGCTAACTATGGCTACACCTTC.

CDR3 amino acids: CATRTGRYSSYNEQFF. Written as DNA, the CDR3 is TGTGCCACCAGAACGGGAAGGTATAGTTCCTACAATGAGCAGTTCTTC. J is TRBJ2-1 and V is TRBV27, with D possibly being TRBD2 (5 bases). This CDR3 spans 16 amino acids. V was trimmed by 10 bases and J by 1 base, leaving 20 bases between them. CDR1 and CDR2 (germline): MNHEY, SMNVEV (reference sequence).

The V call is TRBV2, the J call TRBJ2-1; TRBD2 aligns across 14 bases. V lost 6 bases to trimming and J lost 4 bases; unmatched junction nucleotides: 2. CDR3 size: 15 residues. CDR1 and CDR2 (germline): SNHLY, FYNNEI. The chain's CDR3 is CASSGLAGGYNEQFF. CDR3 DNA: TGTGCCAGCAGCGGACTAGCGGGGGGATACAATGAGCAGTTCTTC.

This clone was observed a single time. CDR3 sequence (DNA): TGTGCCACCAGCTCACAGGGGGGAAACACTGAAGCTTTCTTT. It yields the protein CATSSQGGNTEAFF. The chain is built from TRBV15 and TRBJ1-1, with 8 bases identical to TRBD1. Germline V CDR1 and CDR2: LNHNV, YYDKDF (reference sequence). The CDR3 runs 14 residues. V shed 5 bases and J 2 bases; nucleotides not matched to a gene: 4.

This clone was seen once. The chain employs TRBV6-1 and TRBJ1-2; tentative D call: TRBD1 (6 bases). CDR3 length: 14 amino acids. Germline lookup yields CDR1 MNHNS and CDR2 SASEGT. Trimming pared 10 bases from V and 0 bases from J, leaving 15 bases between. The CDR3 here is CAIALGTSNYGYTF. In DNA form, the CDR3 reads TGTGCCATTGCTCTTGGGACATCTAACTATGGCTACACCTTC.

This chain uses TRBV5-6 with TRBJ2-1; 9 nucleotides align to TRBD2. The germline V gene encodes CDR1 SGHDT and CDR2 YYEEEE. The CDR3 sequence is 16 residues long. Germline trimming cut 1 base from V and 5 bases from J; bases unmatched to any gene: 7. The CDR3: CASSLRREGANNEQFF. The CDR3 region has the DNA TGTGCCAGCAGCTTGAGGCGGGAGGGCGCCAACAATGAGCAGTTCTTC.

V gene TRBV28 combines with J gene TRBJ2-2; 15 bases align to TRBD2. V was clipped by 5 bases and J by 7 bases; unmatched bases: 11. Germline V gives CDR1 MDHEN, CDR2 SYDVKM. The CDR3 runs 18 residues. The DNA of the CDR3 is TGTGCCAGCAGTACCCGGACTAGCGGGAGGGCCAGGAACGGGGAGCTGTTTTTT. It specifies CASSTRTSGRARNGELFF.

This rearrangement joins TRBV19 to TRBJ2-3; D may be TRBD1 (5 bases). The CDR3 totals 14 residues. CDR1 and CDR2 from the germline V gene are LNHDA and SQIVND (reference sequence). V shed 5 bases and J shed 4 bases, with 13 bases lying between them. This CDR3 is CASSPSRGADTQYF. The CDR3 bases are TGTGCCAGTAGTCCAAGTAGGGGCGCAGATACGCAGTATTTT. The variable domain in full, completed from reference TRBV19 and TRBJ2-3, reads DGGITQSPKYLFRKEGQNVTLSCEQNLNHDAMYWYRQDPGQGLRLIYYSQIVNDFQKGDIAEGYSVSREKKESFPLTVTSAQKNPTAFYLCASSPSRGADTQYFGPGTRLTVL.

The chain recombines TRBV19 with TRBJ1-2; D gene uncertain. V lost 9 bases and J lost 8, with 16 bases in between. Germline-derived CDR1 and CDR2 are LNHDA and SQIVND (reference sequence). The CDR3 runs 12 residues. CDR3 nucleotide sequence: TGTGCCAGCAGTCCCTCCCGGCGGGGCTACACCTTC. This codes for CASSPSRRGYTF. Drawing the rest from reference TRBV19 and TRBJ1-2, the complete variable domain is DGGITQSPKYLFRKEGQNVTLSCEQNLNHDAMYWYRQDPGQGLRLIYYSQIVNDFQKGDIAEGYSVSREKKESFPLTVTSAQKNPTAFYLCASSPSRRGYTFGSGTRLTVV.

This rearrangement joins TRBV6-4 to TRBJ1-2, with no clear D. Looked up from germline, CDR1 is MRHNA and CDR2 is SNTAGT. The CDR3 sequence is 16 residues long. V lost 0 bases, J lost 8 bases, and 19 bases lay in between. The CDR3 protein is CASSDSNSVSSRGYTF. The CDR3 bases are TGTGCCAGCAGTGACTCCAACTCCGTTTCTAGTAGGGGCTACACCTTC.

This clone has just one count. The chain has TRBV19 and TRBJ2-7; 8 bases fit TRBD1. V shed 4 bases, J shed 4 bases, and the junction held 3 bases outside the gene matches. The V gene's germline CDR1 is LNHDA and CDR2 SQIVND (reference sequence). This CDR3 is built from 13 residues. The CDR3: CASSNQGAYEQYF. Here the CDR3 DNA reads TGTGCCAGTAGTAACCAGGGGGCGTACGAGCAGTACTTC.

This chain uses TRBV30 with TRBJ1-1, with a possible D match to TRBD1 (5 bases). The V end was cut by 4 bases, the J end by 5 bases, with 17 bases between. CDR1 and CDR2 (germline): GTSNPN, SVGIG (reference sequence). The CDR3 spans 14 residues. CDR3 amino acids: CAWIAGFIRTEAFF. The DNA of the CDR3 is TGTGCCTGGATTGCAGGGTTTATACGGACTGAAGCTTTCTTT.

CDR3 sequence: CASSLPDSSNYGYTF. In DNA, the CDR3 is TGTGCCAGCAGCTTACCTGACAGCTCTAACTATGGCTACACCTTC. V gene TRBV7-9 combines with J gene TRBJ1-2; TRBD1 is a possible D gene (5 bases). Germline lookup yields CDR1 SEHNR and CDR2 FQNEAQ (reference sequence). The CDR3 runs to 15 residues. Deletions cut 2 bases from V and 0 bases from J, with 10 bases between.

The genes are TRBV5-3 and TRBJ1-1; D gene unclear. TRBV5-3 is given ORF status, its function remaining uncertain. The CDR3 covers 15 residues. Trimming took 4 bases from V and 1 from J, leaving 14 bases between them. The CDR3 loop reads CARSPKPTGNTEAFF. The CDR3 bases are TGTGCCAGAAGCCCGAAACCCACTGGGAACACTGAAGCTTTCTTT.

The CDR3 nucleotides are TGCAGCGTTACTAGCGGTGCAGATACGCAGTATTTT. It is translated as CSVTSGADTQYF. The chain employs TRBV29-1 and TRBJ2-3, with 8 nucleotides matching TRBD2. V lost 5 bases, J lost 4 bases, and 2 bases stayed unmatched. Germline V lookup: CDR1 SQVTM, CDR2 ANQGSEA. This CDR3 contains 12 residues.

By sample fraction, this clone is medium-sized. Other DNA sequences in the sample encode the same CDR3. The J gene is TRBJ2-1, the V gene TRBV25-1, with 9 positions matching TRBD1. CDR3 length: 15 residues. Losses at the gene ends were 3 bases for V and 1 base for J; bases not matched to a gene: 1. Germline CDR1 is MGHDK and CDR2 is SYGVNS. For the CDR3, the DNA is TGTGCCAGCAGTGAGACAGGGGGGTCCTACAATGAGCAGTTCTTC. Amino acid sequence: CASSETGGSYNEQFF.

The chain uses TRBV19 and TRBJ2-3, with TRBD2 matching 11 bases. The CDR3 covers 15 residues. V shed 5 bases, J shed 2 bases, and the junction held 3 bases outside the gene matches. Germline-derived CDR1 and CDR2 are LNHDA and SQIVND (reference sequence). The CDR3 sequence: CASSEGLAATDTQYF. As DNA, the CDR3 is TGTGCCAGTAGTGAGGGACTAGCGGCCACAGATACGCAGTATTTT.

The J gene is TRBJ2-7, the V gene TRBV27; possibly TRBD2 for D (6 bases). The CDR3 length is 14 residues. Germline-derived CDR1 and CDR2 are MNHEY and SMNVEV (reference sequence). V was clipped by 6 bases and J by 2 bases, with 14 bases between them. The CDR3 sequence: CASSPWTNPYEQYF. The DNA for the CDR3 is TGTGCCAGCAGCCCTTGGACTAACCCCTACGAGCAGTACTTC.

The chain has TRBV10-1 and TRBJ2-2, with TRBD1 identical over 8 bases. Germline V gene sequence: CDR1 WNHNN, CDR2 SYGVQD (reference sequence). V gave up 4 bases and J gave up 2 bases; unmatched junction bases: 3. The CDR3 is 15 amino acids. CDR3: CASSAGQGNTGELFF. CDR3 nucleotides: TGCGCCAGCAGTGCTGGACAGGGCAACACCGGGGAGCTGTTTTTT.

The J gene is TRBJ1-2, the V gene TRBV30; 8 bases are shared with TRBD1. Germline V gene data show CDR1 as GTSNPN and CDR2 as SVGIG (reference sequence). CDR3 length equals 14 residues. Trimming took 3 bases from V and 5 from J; bases not matched to a gene: 8. CDR3 sequence reads: CAWSPGQGPYGYTF. The CDR3 nucleotides are TGTGCCTGGAGCCCTGGACAGGGACCGTATGGCTACACCTTC.

This clone was counted only a few times. The genes are TRBV19 and TRBJ1-1, with D maybe TRBD1 (6 bases). The V end lost 5 bases, the J end lost 5 bases, and 9 bases lay between the germline ends. Germline V lookup: CDR1 LNHDA, CDR2 SQIVND (reference sequence). CDR3 length equals 12 residues. The CDR3 DNA follows: TGTGCCAGTAGTCGGGGGGCTACTGAAGCTTTCTTT. Translating it yields CASSRGATEAFF.

In DNA, the CDR3 is TGTGCCAGCAGCTCCTCGGGCCCGACTAGCGGAATCAACGGGGAGCTGTTTTTT. Its protein product is CASSSSGPTSGINGELFF. V gene TRBV11-3 combines with J gene TRBJ2-2; the match to TRBD2 covers 9 bases. V lost 4 bases and J lost 7; bases outside the gene matches: 16. The germline CDR1 and CDR2 sequences are SGHNT and YENEEA. The length of the CDR3 is 18 residues.

The chain recombines TRBV2 with TRBJ2-5; 10 nucleotides line up with TRBD1. The CDR3 runs 14 residues. Germline V gene sequence: CDR1 SNHLY, CDR2 FYNNEI. V shed 7 bases and J 4 bases; nucleotides not matched to a gene: 6. CDR3 protein: CASNMGQGRETQYF. The CDR3 DNA sequence: TGTGCCAGCAACATGGGACAGGGGAGAGAGACCCAGTACTTC.

This clone appeared once. The chain uses TRBV27 and TRBJ2-4, with D maybe TRBD1 (5 bases). CDR3 length: 13 amino acids. The germline gives CDR1 MNHEY, CDR2 SMNVEV (reference sequence). V lost 4 bases and J 8 bases, leaving 12 bases between the germline ends. CDR3 DNA sequence: TGTGCCAGCAGTTCTGACAGAGGCCACATTCAGTACTTC. This encodes CASSSDRGHIQYF.